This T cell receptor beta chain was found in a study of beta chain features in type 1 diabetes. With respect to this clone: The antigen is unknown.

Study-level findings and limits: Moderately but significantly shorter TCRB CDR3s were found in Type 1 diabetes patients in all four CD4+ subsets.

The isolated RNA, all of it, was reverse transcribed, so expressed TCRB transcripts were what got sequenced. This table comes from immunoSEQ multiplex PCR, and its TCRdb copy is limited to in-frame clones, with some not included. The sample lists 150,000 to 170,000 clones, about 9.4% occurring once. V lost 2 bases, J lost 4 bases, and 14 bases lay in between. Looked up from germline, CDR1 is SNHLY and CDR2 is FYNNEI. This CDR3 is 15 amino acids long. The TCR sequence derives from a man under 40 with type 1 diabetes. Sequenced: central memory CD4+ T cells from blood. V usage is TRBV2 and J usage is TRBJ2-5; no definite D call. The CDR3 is CASSEQHPSRETQYF. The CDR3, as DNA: TGTGCCAGCAGTGAACAACACCCAAGTCGAGAGACCCAGTACTTC.